The rows below give T cell receptor beta chains drawn from one sample of a study of memory CD4+ T cells and cytomegalovirus serostatus. Clones were sequenced by immunoSEQ multiplex PCR, and TCRdb holds only the in-frame ones, with some missing. The data show some 87,000 clones, with 80% seen just once and approximately 4% held by the top ten. What was sequenced was memory CD4+ T cells from blood. The receptors here all came from an adult in good health and CMV-seropositive. The CDR3 runs from the conserved cysteine through the conserved F or W. D genes are given only for firm matches. Size is stated for part of the rows, as once, few or many counts, or as a class when the clone is expanded.

J	V	D	size	DNA	CDR3
TRBJ1-5	TRBV2	TRBD1	-	TGTGCCAGCAGTGAATTTGCAGGGGGCGTTGGACAGCCCCAGCATTTT	CASSEFAGGVGQPQHF
TRBJ2-1	TRBV7-9	-	-	TGTGCCAGCAGTCATGTGGTGAGCTCCTACAATGAGCAGTTCTTC	CASSHVVSSYNEQFF
TRBJ2-3	TRBV29-1	TRBD2	few	TGCAGCGTTTCTAAATTTGCGGGAGGCCCGGATACGCAGTATTTT	CSVSKFAGGPDTQYF
TRBJ2-3	TRBV5-1	-	-	TGCGCCAGCAGCTCCCCTCCACGGAACCCCTATTCAAATACGCAGTATTTT	CASSSPPRNPYSNTQYF
TRBJ1-3	TRBV7-9	-	-	TGTGCCACGCAGCTTGGGGGCTCTGGAAACACCATATATTTT	CATQLGGSGNTIYF
TRBJ2-1	TRBV4-2	TRBD2	-	TGTGCCAGCAGCCGGGAGACTAGCGGGGCAGCCTACAATGAGCAGTTCTTC	CASSRETSGAAYNEQFF
TRBJ2-1	TRBV6-1	TRBD2	-	TGTGCCAGCAATACCGGGACTACCATGGGGAATGAGCAGTTCTTC	CASNTGTTMGNEQFF
TRBJ2-7	TRBV5-1	TRBD1	few	TGCGCCAGCATCCCCGGGACAGATTCCTACGAGCAGTACTTC	CASIPGTDSYEQYF
TRBJ2-1	TRBV6-6	-	-	TGTGCCAGCAGTACCCTTGGACTCACAAATGAGCAGTTCTTC	CASSTLGLTNEQFF
TRBJ1-1	TRBV6-5	-	-	TGTGCCAGCACGCTACAGGGGAACACTGAAGCTTTCTTT	CASTLQGNTEAFF
TRBJ2-5	TRBV21-1	-	-	TGTGCCAGCAGCAAAGACAAGGGCGTTCCTCAAGAGACCCAGTACTTC	CASSKDKGVPQETQYF
TRBJ1-1	TRBV18	-	-	TGTGCCAGCTCACCCTCGGTGACTGAAGCTTTCTTT	CASSPSVTEAFF
TRBJ1-4	TRBV4-3	-	-	TGCGCCAGCAGCCAAGAGGGGCAGCAAAATGAAAAACTGTTTTTT	CASSQEGQQNEKLFF
TRBJ2-7	TRBV15	-	-	TGTGCCACCAGCCAGGGACCAACTGGCTCCTACGAGCAGTACTTC	CATSQGPTGSYEQYF
TRBJ2-3	TRBV4-1	-	-	TGCGCCAGCAGCCAAGGCGTAACGGGTTTCCCCACAGATACGCAGTATTTT	CASSQGVTGFPTDTQYF
TRBJ2-7	TRBV30	TRBD2	-	TGTGCCTGGAGCCTTAGCGGGGCACCCTACGAGCAGTACTTC	CAWSLSGAPYEQYF
TRBJ2-7	TRBV7-2	TRBD2	-	TGTGCCAGCAGCTTAGCATTGGTAGCGGGGGAGCAGTACTTC	CASSLALVAGEQYF
TRBJ1-2	TRBV28	-	-	TGTGCCAGCAGTCTATCAGGCGCGGACTATGGCTACACCTTC	CASSLSGADYGYTF
TRBJ2-3	TRBV14	-	-	TGTGCCAGCAGCCAAGGTAGATCCAGCGGCAGCACAGATACGCAGTATTTT	CASSQGRSSGSTDTQYF
TRBJ2-3	TRBV11-2	-	-	TGTGCCAGCAGCTTAACGGCAGATACGCAGTATTTT	CASSLTADTQYF